A selection of T cell receptor beta chains follows, all from one sample in a study of T cells after yellow fever vaccination. TCRdb passed the 5' RACE reads through MiXCR, listing each CDR3 protein once. This sample has fewer than 90,000 distinct CDR3 sequences, with roughly 6.9% found just once. This material consisted of CD8+ T cells sorted from PBMCs, taken 4 to 6 days after the first yellow fever vaccination. These receptors all stem from a man younger than 35 who received the YFV17D yellow fever vaccine. Each CDR3 is given with its conserved first and last residue. Each record gives: D gene, J gene, V gene, clone size, CDR3 protein, CDR3 DNA. A D gene is named only where the DNA matches it firmly. Clone size is shown for a subset of rows, as once, few, many or a class of expanded clone.

-,TRBJ2-3,TRBV7-2,many,CASSPLPGGTDTQYF,TGTGCCAGCAGCCCCCTCCCGGGGGGCACAGATACGCAGTATTTT
-,TRBJ1-1,TRBV12-3/TRBV12-4,many,CASSFGGLTEAFF,TGTGCCAGCAGTTTTGGTGGGTTAACTGAAGCTTTCTTT
-,TRBJ2-3,TRBV4-2,few,CASSQADPGGTGDTQYF,TGTGCCAGCAGCCAAGCGGACCCGGGCGGCACGGGAGATACGCAGTATTTT
-,TRBJ2-1,TRBV5-6,many,CASSLVGDEQFF,TGTGCCAGCAGCTTGGTAGGAGATGAGCAGTTCTTC
TRBD2,TRBJ2-3,TRBV6-5,few,CASSPTGGRPDTQYF,TGTGCCAGCAGTCCGACGGGGGGGCGCCCAGATACGCAGTATTTT
-,TRBJ2-3,TRBV12-5,few,CASGFLFSDTQYF,TGTGCTAGTGGTTTTCTCTTTTCAGATACGCAGTATTTT
-,TRBJ2-7,TRBV4-2,-,CASSQGFEAVEQYF,TGTGCCAGCAGCCAAGGGTTTGAGGCAGTCGAGCAGTACTTC
-,TRBJ1-1,TRBV25-1,-,CASSEYNSRGAEAFF,TGTGCCAGCAGTGAATATAATAGCAGGGGCGCTGAAGCTTTCTTT
-,TRBJ1-2,TRBV4-3,many,CASSQDGGTYGYTF,TGCGCCAGCAGCCAAGATGGGGGGACCTATGGCTACACCTTC
TRBD2,TRBJ2-3,TRBV15,many,CATSSSGGTTDTQYF,TGTGCCACCAGCAGTAGCGGGGGGACCACAGATACGCAGTATTTT
TRBD1,TRBJ2-5,TRBV11-2,-,CASSKRQGEGTGRETQYF,TGTGCCAGCAGCAAGAGACAGGGGGAAGGAACAGGTCGAGAGACCCAGTACTTC
TRBD1,TRBJ1-3,TRBV11-2,-,CASSADRGEGNTIYF,TGTGCCAGCAGCGCCGACAGGGGAGAAGGAAACACCATATATTTT
TRBD1,TRBJ1-1,TRBV6-2/TRBV6-3,few,CASSPDRAGGGTEAFF,TGTGCCAGCAGTCCCGATAGGGCAGGGGGCGGCACTGAAGCTTTCTTT
-,TRBJ2-2,TRBV4-2,-,CASSQDDEGGQAGELFF,TGTGCCAGCAGCCAAGATGACGAGGGGGGTCAGGCCGGGGAGCTGTTTTTT
-,TRBJ2-4,TRBV9,many,CASSVGYSLNIQYF,TGTGCCAGCAGCGTAGGGTACAGCCTAAACATTCAGTACTTC
-,TRBJ2-7,TRBV19,-,CASRGGTAYEQYF,TGTGCCAGTAGGGGGGGGACAGCCTACGAGCAGTACTTC
-,TRBJ2-6,TRBV6-1,-,CASSLRASGANVLTF,TGTGCCAGCAGCCTGAGGGCCTCTGGGGCCAACGTCCTGACTTTC
TRBD2,TRBJ2-2,TRBV9,many,CASSVESSGGTGELFF,TGTGCCAGCAGCGTAGAGTCCAGCGGGGGGACCGGGGAGCTGTTTTTT
TRBD1,TRBJ2-7,TRBV7-9,many,CASSQGVEQYF,TGTGCCAGCAGCCAGGGGGTTGAGCAGTACTTC
-,TRBJ2-5,TRBV7-9,many,CASSSEAARETQYF,TGTGCCAGCAGCTCTGAAGCGGCCAGGGAGACCCAGTACTTC
-,TRBJ2-5,TRBV7-2,many,CASSLGPRETQYF,TGTGCCAGCAGCCTCGGACCAAGGGAGACCCAGTACTTC
-,TRBJ2-4,TRBV2,-,CASSDPVGVAKNIQYF,TGTGCCAGCAGTGATCCGGTTGGGGTAGCCAAAAACATTCAGTACTTC
TRBD2,TRBJ2-1,TRBV7-2,-,CASSSSGGAFSYNEQFF,TGTGCCAGCAGCTCCAGCGGGGGGGCATTCTCCTACAATGAGCAGTTCTTC
-,TRBJ2-7,TRBV6-2/TRBV6-3,-,CASRYRASSYEQYF,TGTGCCAGCAGGTACAGGGCGAGCTCCTACGAGCAGTACTTC
-,TRBJ1-3,TRBV12-3/TRBV12-4,many,CASWGLSGNTIYF,TGTGCCAGCTGGGGGCTCTCTGGAAACACCATATATTTT
-,TRBJ2-2,TRBV19,-,CASRDRFLSTGELFF,TGTGCCAGTCGGGACCGGTTCCTAAGCACCGGGGAGCTGTTTTTT
-,TRBJ2-7,TRBV7-6,-,CASSPSGRAGGYEQYF,TGTGCCAGCAGCCCGTCGGGCAGGGCTGGAGGTTACGAGCAGTACTTC
TRBD1,TRBJ1-1,TRBV7-9,few,CASSFRGENTEAFF,TGTGCCAGCAGCTTCAGGGGGGAGAACACTGAAGCTTTCTTT
TRBD1,TRBJ1-4,TRBV6-5,-,CASSYNPGQDKLFF,TGTGCCAGCAGTTACAATCCAGGACAGGACAAACTGTTTTTT
-,TRBJ1-6,TRBV4-1,-,CASSQAKGRSPLHF,TGCGCCAGCAGCCAAGCTAAGGGAAGATCACCCCTCCACTTT
-,TRBJ2-2,TRBV5-1,many,CASSSNGANANTGELFF,TGCGCCAGCAGCTCGAACGGGGCTAACGCGAACACCGGGGAGCTGTTTTTT
-,TRBJ1-1,TRBV6-2/TRBV6-3,few,CASSPGYLEAFF,TGTGCCAGCAGTCCAGGGTATCTTGAAGCTTTCTTT
-,TRBJ2-2,TRBV6-4,-,CASSDTVRGGTGELFF,TGTGCCAGCAGTGACACGGTTCGAGGGGGTACCGGGGAGCTGTTTTTT
TRBD2,TRBJ2-2,TRBV12-3/TRBV12-4,many,CASSLSSGGRTGELFF,TGTGCCAGCAGCTTATCTAGCGGGGGCCGGACCGGGGAGCTGTTTTTT
-,TRBJ2-7,TRBV30,-,CAWSVYPGEQYF,TGTGCCTGGAGTGTATATCCGGGCGAGCAGTACTTC
TRBD1,TRBJ1-2,TRBV5-6,-,CASSLGGAKGYTF,TGTGCCAGCAGCCTAGGGGGCGCGAAAGGCTACACCTTC